This TCR beta chain was retrieved from a study of CD8+ T cells in alopecia areata. Across the whole study: Twice daily, treated patients received 5 to 10 mg of oral tofacitinib.

Extraction and reverse transcription of RNA yielded cDNA as the sequencing template. Here immunoSEQ multiplex PCR was the method, and the copy in TCRdb shows in-frame clones only, minus some. The table includes over 150,000 clones, about 55% detected once. Study results and caveats: An increase in clonality over normal scalp was evident in lesional scalp, especially alopecia totalis/universalis. Tofacitinib significantly lowered scalp clonality and expanded CD8+ clones among the top 100.

As to treatment: oral pan-JAK inhibitor, 5-10 mg twice daily. With regard to this clone: Antigen: not known.

Trimming shortened V by 7 bases and J by 8 bases, and 8 bases separated the two germline ends. There are 11 residues in the CDR3. Germline V gene sequence: CDR1 MNHEY, CDR2 SVGAGI. This TCR came from a human donor with alopecia areata. Sequenced here: CD8+ T cells sorted from blood, sampled at week 24, from a patient treated with tofacitinib. The genes are TRBV6-5 and TRBJ1-4; D unclear. CDR3 DNA: TGTGCCAGCACAGCGGGGGAAAAACTGTTTTTT. Translated, it gives CASTAGEKLFF.